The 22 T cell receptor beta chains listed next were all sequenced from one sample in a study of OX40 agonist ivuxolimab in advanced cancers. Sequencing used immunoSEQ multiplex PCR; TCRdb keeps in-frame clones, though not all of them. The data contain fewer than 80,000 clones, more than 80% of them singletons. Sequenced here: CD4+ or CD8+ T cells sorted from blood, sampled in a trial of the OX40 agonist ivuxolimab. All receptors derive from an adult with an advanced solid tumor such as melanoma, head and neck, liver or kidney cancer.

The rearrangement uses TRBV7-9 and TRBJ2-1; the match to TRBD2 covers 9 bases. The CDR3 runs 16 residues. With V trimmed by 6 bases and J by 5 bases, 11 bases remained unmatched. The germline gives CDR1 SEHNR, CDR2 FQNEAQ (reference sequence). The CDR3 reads CASRDGVAGVHNEQFF. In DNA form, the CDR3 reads TGTGCCAGCAGGGACGGGGTAGCGGGGGTACACAATGAGCAGTTCTTC.

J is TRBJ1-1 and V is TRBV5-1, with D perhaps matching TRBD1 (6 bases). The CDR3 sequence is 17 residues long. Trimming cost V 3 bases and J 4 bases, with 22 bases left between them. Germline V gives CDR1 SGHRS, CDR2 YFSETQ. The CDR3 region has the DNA TGCGCCAGCAGCTCCAACCTATGGGGGGGCTCGGGCACTGAAGCTTTCTTT. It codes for CASSSNLWGGSGTEAFF. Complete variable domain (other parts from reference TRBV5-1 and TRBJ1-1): KAGVTQTPRYLIKTRGQQVTLSCSPISGHRSVSWYQQTPGQGLQFLFEYFSETQRNKGNFPGRFSGRQFSNSRSEMNVSTLELGDSALYLCASSSNLWGGSGTEAFFGQGTRLTVV.

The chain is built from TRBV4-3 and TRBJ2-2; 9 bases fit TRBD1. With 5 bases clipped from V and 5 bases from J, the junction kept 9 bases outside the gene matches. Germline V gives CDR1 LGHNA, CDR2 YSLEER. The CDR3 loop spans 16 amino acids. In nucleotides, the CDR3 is TGCGCCAGCAGCGGCATTCAGGGACAGGGAACCGGGGAGCTGTTTTTT. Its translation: CASSGIQGQGTGELFF.

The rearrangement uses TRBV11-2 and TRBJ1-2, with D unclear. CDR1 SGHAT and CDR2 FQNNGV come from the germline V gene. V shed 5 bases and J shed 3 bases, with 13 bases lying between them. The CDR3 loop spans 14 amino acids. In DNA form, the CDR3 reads TGTGCCAGCAGCCCGGGGTTTGGAGACTATGGCTACACCTTC. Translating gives CASSPGFGDYGYTF.

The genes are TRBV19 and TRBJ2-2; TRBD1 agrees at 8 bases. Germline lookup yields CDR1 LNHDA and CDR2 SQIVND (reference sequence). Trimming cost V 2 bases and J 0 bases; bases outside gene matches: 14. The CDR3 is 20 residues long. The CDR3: CASSILSGTGAFANTGELFF. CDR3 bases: TGTGCCAGTAGTATACTATCCGGGACAGGAGCTTTCGCGAACACCGGGGAGCTGTTTTTT. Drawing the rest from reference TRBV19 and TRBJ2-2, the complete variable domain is DGGITQSPKYLFRKEGQNVTLSCEQNLNHDAMYWYRQDPGQGLRLIYYSQIVNDFQKGDIAEGYSVSREKKESFPLTVTSAQKNPTAFYLCASSILSGTGAFANTGELFFGEGSRLTVL.

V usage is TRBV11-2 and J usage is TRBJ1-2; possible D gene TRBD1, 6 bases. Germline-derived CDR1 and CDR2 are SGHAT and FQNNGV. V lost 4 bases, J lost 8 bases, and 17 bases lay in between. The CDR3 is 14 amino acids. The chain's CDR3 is CASSSLGLGGGYTF. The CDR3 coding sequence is TGTGCCAGCAGCTCCCTAGGGCTTGGGGGCGGCTACACCTTC.

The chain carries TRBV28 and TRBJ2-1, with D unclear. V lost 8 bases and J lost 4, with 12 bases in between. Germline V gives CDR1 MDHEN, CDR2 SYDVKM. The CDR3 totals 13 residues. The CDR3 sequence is CASSLDRYNEQFF. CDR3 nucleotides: TGTGCCAGCTCTCTGGACCGATACAATGAGCAGTTCTTC.

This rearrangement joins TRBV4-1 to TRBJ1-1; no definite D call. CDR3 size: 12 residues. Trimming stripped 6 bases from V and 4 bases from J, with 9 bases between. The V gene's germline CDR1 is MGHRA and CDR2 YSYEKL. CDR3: CASSSPSTEAFF. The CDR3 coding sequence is TGCGCCAGCAGTTCGCCCAGCACTGAAGCTTTCTTT.

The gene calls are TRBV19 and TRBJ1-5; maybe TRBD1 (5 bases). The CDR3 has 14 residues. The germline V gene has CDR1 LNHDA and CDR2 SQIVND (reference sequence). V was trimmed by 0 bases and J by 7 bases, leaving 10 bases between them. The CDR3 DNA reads TGTGCCAGTAGTATAGATGGGGGAAACCAGCCCCAGCATTTT. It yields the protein CASSIDGGNQPQHF.

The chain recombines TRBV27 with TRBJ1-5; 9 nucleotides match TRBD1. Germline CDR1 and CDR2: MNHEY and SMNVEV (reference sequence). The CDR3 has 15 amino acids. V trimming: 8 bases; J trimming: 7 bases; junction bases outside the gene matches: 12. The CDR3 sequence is CASRRGTGRMQPQHF. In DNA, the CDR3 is TGTGCCAGCCGCCGCGGGACAGGGCGGATGCAGCCCCAGCATTTT.

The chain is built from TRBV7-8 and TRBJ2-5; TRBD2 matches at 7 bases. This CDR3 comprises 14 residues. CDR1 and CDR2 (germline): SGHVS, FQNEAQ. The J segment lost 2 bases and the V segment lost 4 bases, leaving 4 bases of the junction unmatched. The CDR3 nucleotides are TGTGCCAGCAGCTCCCTAGCGGATCAAGAGACCCAGTACTTC. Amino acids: CASSSLADQETQYF.

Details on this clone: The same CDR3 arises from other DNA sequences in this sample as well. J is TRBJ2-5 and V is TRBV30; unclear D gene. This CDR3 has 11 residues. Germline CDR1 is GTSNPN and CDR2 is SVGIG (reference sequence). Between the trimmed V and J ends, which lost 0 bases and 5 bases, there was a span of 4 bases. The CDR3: CAWSVGETQYF. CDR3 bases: TGTGCCTGGAGTGTAGGGGAGACCCAGTACTTC.

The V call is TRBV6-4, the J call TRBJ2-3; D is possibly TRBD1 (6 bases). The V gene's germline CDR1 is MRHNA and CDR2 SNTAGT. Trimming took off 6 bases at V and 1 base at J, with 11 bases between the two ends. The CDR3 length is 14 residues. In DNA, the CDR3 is TGTGCCAGCAGGGACAGTCGCGGCACAGATACGCAGTATTTT. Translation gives CASRDSRGTDTQYF.

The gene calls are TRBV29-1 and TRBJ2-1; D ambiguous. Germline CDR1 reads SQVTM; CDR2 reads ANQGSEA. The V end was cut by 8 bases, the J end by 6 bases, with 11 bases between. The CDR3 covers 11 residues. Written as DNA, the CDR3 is TGCAGCTCGTGGGCCCGCAATGAGCAGTTCTTC. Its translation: CSSWARNEQFF.

The CDR3 sequence is CSVRQGPEAFF. CDR3 bases: TGCAGCGTTCGACAGGGGCCAGAAGCTTTCTTT. The chain links TRBV29-1 to TRBJ1-1; TRBD1 aligns across 8 bases. J was trimmed by 8 bases and V by 5 bases; bases with no gene match: 4. The germline V gene has CDR1 SQVTM and CDR2 ANQGSEA. This CDR3 comprises 11 residues.

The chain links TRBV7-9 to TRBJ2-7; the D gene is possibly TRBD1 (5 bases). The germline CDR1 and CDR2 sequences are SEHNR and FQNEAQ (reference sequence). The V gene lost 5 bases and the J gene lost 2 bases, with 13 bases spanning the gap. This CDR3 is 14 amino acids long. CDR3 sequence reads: CASSPRTLPYEQYF. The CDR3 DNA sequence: TGTGCCAGCAGCCCGCGGACACTTCCCTACGAGCAGTACTTC.

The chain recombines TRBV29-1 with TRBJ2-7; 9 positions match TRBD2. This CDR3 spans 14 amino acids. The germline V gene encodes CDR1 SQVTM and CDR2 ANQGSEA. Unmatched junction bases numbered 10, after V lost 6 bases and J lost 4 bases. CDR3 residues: CSVRGSGRIYEQYF. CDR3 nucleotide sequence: TGCAGCGTAAGGGGTAGCGGGAGAATTTACGAGCAGTACTTC.

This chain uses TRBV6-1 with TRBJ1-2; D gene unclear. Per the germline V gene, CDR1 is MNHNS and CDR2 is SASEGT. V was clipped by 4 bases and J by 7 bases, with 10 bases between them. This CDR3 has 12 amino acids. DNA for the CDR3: TGTGCCAGCAGTGGAGCGGATCCTGGCTACACCTTC. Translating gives CASSGADPGYTF.

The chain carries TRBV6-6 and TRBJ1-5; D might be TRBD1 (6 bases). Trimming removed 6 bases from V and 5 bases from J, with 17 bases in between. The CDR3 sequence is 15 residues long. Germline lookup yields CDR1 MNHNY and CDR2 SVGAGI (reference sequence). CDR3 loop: CASSHGAGEYQPQHF. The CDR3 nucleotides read TGTGCCAGCAGCCACGGGGCAGGGGAATATCAGCCCCAGCATTTT.

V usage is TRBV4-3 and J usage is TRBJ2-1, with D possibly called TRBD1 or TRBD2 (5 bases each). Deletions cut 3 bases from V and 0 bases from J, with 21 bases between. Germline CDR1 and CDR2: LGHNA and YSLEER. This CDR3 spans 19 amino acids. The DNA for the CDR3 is TGCGCCAGCAGCCACACTCGCACGATCGATGGGGGCTCCTACAATGAGCAGTTCTTC. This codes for CASSHTRTIDGGSYNEQFF.

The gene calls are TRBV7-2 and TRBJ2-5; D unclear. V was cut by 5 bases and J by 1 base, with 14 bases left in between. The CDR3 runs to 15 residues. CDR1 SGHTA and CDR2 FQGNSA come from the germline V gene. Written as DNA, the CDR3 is TGTGCCAGCAGCCAAAACACTGGGCTCCAAGAGACCCAGTACTTC. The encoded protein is CASSQNTGLQETQYF.

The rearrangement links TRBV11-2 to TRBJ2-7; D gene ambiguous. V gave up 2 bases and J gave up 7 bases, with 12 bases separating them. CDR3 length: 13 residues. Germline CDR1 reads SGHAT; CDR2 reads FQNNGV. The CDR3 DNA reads TGTGCCAGCAGCTTAAACGGCGTCGGGGAGCAGTACTTC. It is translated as CASSLNGVGEQYF.